This is a list of T cell receptor beta chains from one sample in a study of T cell repertoires in cytomegalovirus infection. TCRdb reprocessed the reads via MiXCR and lists one record per CDR3 protein. The sample yields approximately 190,000 distinct CDR3 sequences, less than 9.5% seen once. What was sequenced was PBMCs. All receptors derive from a human donor in good health (CMV status not recorded). Some clones in this sample may be carry-over from other donors' samples. CDR3s include the opening cysteine and the closing phenylalanine or tryptophan. Each record gives: clone size, V gene, D gene, J gene, CDR3 DNA, CDR3 protein. D genes are given only for firm matches. Some rows mark clone size as missing; the rest say once, few, many or name a class of expanded clone.

clone size: NA; V gene: TRBV28; D gene: TRBD1; J gene: TRBJ2-2; CDR3 DNA: TGTGCCAGCGGCCCGGGACAGCCCAACACCGGGGAGCTGTTTTTT; CDR3 protein: CASGPGQPNTGELFF
clone size: many; V gene: TRBV11-3; D gene: TRBD2; J gene: TRBJ2-5; CDR3 DNA: TGTGCCAGCAGCCCGGGGACTAGCGGGAGTGAGACCCAGTACTTC; CDR3 protein: CASSPGTSGSETQYF
clone size: many; V gene: TRBV7-2; D gene: TRBD2; J gene: TRBJ2-1; CDR3 DNA: TGTGCCAGCAGTTTAAGGACTAGCGGGAGCTCCTACAATGAGCAGTTCTTC; CDR3 protein: CASSLRTSGSSYNEQFF
clone size: NA; V gene: TRBV3-1; D gene: NA; J gene: TRBJ1-5; CDR3 DNA: TGTGCCAGCAGCCAAGACCGGAATCAGCCCCAGCATTTT; CDR3 protein: CASSQDRNQPQHF
clone size: many; V gene: TRBV15; D gene: NA; J gene: TRBJ1-2; CDR3 DNA: TGTGCCACCAGCAGACCCTTAGGTTTCGAGGGCTACACCTTC; CDR3 protein: CATSRPLGFEGYTF
clone size: many; V gene: TRBV4-1; D gene: NA; J gene: TRBJ2-6; CDR3 DNA: TGCGCCAGCAGCCTCGAATTTCGGGGGCTTGCTGGGGCCAACGTCCTGACTTTC; CDR3 protein: CASSLEFRGLAGANVLTF
clone size: many; V gene: TRBV29-1; D gene: NA; J gene: TRBJ1-1; CDR3 DNA: TGCAGCGTTGGCAGGCAGGGGATGAACACTGAAGCTTTCTTT; CDR3 protein: CSVGRQGMNTEAFF
clone size: NA; V gene: TRBV5-1; D gene: TRBD1; J gene: TRBJ1-4; CDR3 DNA: TGCGCCAGCAGCTTGGGTCAAGGACAGGCCGTCGAAAAACTGTTTTTT; CDR3 protein: CASSLGQGQAVEKLFF
clone size: many; V gene: TRBV6-4; D gene: NA; J gene: TRBJ1-1; CDR3 DNA: TGTGCCAGCAGTCTTAACGCAGGGGATGGGACTGAAGCTTTCTTT; CDR3 protein: CASSLNAGDGTEAFF
clone size: many; V gene: TRBV19; D gene: TRBD1; J gene: TRBJ2-1; CDR3 DNA: TGTGCCAGTAGTGAGGGGGCCTTAAACAATGAGCAGTTCTTC; CDR3 protein: CASSEGALNNEQFF
clone size: many; V gene: TRBV7-2; D gene: TRBD1; J gene: TRBJ2-7; CDR3 DNA: TGTGCCAGCAGCTTTGGGGGGACAGGGAGGCAGCAGTACTTC; CDR3 protein: CASSFGGTGRQQYF
clone size: many; V gene: TRBV28; D gene: TRBD2; J gene: TRBJ2-7; CDR3 DNA: TGTGCCAGCAGTCCCGGCGGGGGTGGCCACGAGCAGTACTTC; CDR3 protein: CASSPGGGGHEQYF
clone size: NA; V gene: TRBV20-1; D gene: NA; J gene: TRBJ1-2; CDR3 DNA: TGCAGTGCTAGAGATCCTTACCAGGGGACCTATGGCTACACCTTC; CDR3 protein: CSARDPYQGTYGYTF
clone size: few; V gene: TRBV6-1; D gene: NA; J gene: TRBJ2-3; CDR3 DNA: TGTGCCAGCAGCAGAACCCGGGGCGAATGGGGACGGACAGATACGCAGTATTTT; CDR3 protein: CASSRTRGEWGRTDTQYF
clone size: NA; V gene: TRBV19; D gene: NA; J gene: TRBJ1-5; CDR3 DNA: TGTGCCAGTAGTACGGGACGACTCAATCAGCCCCAGCATTTT; CDR3 protein: CASSTGRLNQPQHF
clone size: many; V gene: TRBV7-2; D gene: TRBD2; J gene: TRBJ2-7; CDR3 DNA: TGTGCCAGCAGCTTAGACCTACTAGCGGGGGGTGAGCAGTACTTC; CDR3 protein: CASSLDLLAGGEQYF
clone size: many; V gene: TRBV7-2; D gene: NA; J gene: TRBJ1-2; CDR3 DNA: TGTGCCAGCAGCCATAGTCGGGGGGACTATGGCTACACCTTC; CDR3 protein: CASSHSRGDYGYTF
clone size: NA; V gene: TRBV28; D gene: TRBD2; J gene: TRBJ2-1; CDR3 DNA: TGTGCCAGCAGTTCCCCCTTTCGGGGGGGGAATGAGCAGTTCTTC; CDR3 protein: CASSSPFRGGNEQFF
clone size: few; V gene: TRBV20-1; D gene: TRBD1; J gene: TRBJ2-7; CDR3 DNA: TGCAGTGCTAAGGCCCCGGGACAGGGCCCCTACGAGCAGTACTTC; CDR3 protein: CSAKAPGQGPYEQYF
clone size: many; V gene: TRBV3-1; D gene: NA; J gene: TRBJ2-2; CDR3 DNA: TGTGCCAGCAGCCCCAGGGGACTACCGGCGGAGGAGCTGTTTTTT; CDR3 protein: CASSPRGLPAEELFF
clone size: many; V gene: TRBV19; D gene: NA; J gene: TRBJ1-1; CDR3 DNA: TGTGCCACTATGGACGGGAACACTGAAGCTTTCTTT; CDR3 protein: CATMDGNTEAFF
clone size: many; V gene: TRBV12-3/TRBV12-4; D gene: NA; J gene: TRBJ2-7; CDR3 DNA: TGTGCCAGCAGTTCCACGGGGGTCGAGCAGTACTTC; CDR3 protein: CASSSTGVEQYF
clone size: NA; V gene: TRBV19; D gene: NA; J gene: TRBJ2-2; CDR3 DNA: TGTGCCAGTAGTCCGGATATCGACGACACCGGGGAGCTGTTTTTT; CDR3 protein: CASSPDIDDTGELFF